The source of this T cell receptor beta chain is a study of T cell repertoires in cytomegalovirus infection. Across the study: Based on public TCR beta signatures, there were indications of CMV infection and of a matching HLA type. Findings of the study overall: Individuals carrying CMV plus the relevant HLA were identified by cumulative frequency of public TCR beta families. It was HLA-C-restricted CMV-specific TCR beta clonotypes that dominated the response ex vivo.

The CDR3 runs 15 residues. Germline CDR1 reads SGHTA; CDR2 reads FQGNSA. V dropped 6 bases and J dropped 9; count of bases not matched to a gene: 7. One entry per CDR3 protein, called by TCRdb with MiXCR from the reads. The table has tens of thousands of distinct CDR3 sequences, approximately 3.6% seen once. In this sample, this clonotype turned up many times. No antigen is known for it. The sequence was collected from a human donor in good health (CMV status not recorded). Some clones in this sample may be carry-over from other donors' samples. The sample taken for sequencing was PBMCs. The rearrangement joins TRBV7-2 to TRBJ1-6; 11 positions match TRBD1. The DNA of the CDR3 is TGTGCCAGCAGTACGGACAGGGGGCTAGGTTCACCCCTCCACTTT. Translating it yields CASSTDRGLGSPLHF.